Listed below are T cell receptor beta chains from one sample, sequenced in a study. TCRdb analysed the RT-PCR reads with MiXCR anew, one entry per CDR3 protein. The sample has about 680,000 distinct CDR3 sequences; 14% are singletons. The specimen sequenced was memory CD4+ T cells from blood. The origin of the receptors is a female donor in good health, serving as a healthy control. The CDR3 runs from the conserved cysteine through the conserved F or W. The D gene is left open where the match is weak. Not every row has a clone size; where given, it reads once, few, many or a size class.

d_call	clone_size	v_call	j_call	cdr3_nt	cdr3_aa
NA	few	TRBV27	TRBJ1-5	TGTGCCAGCAGTTTAGGTGGACCGGGGGATCAGCCCCAGCATTTT	CASSLGGPGDQPQHF
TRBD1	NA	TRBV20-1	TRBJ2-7	TGCAGTGCTAGAGCAGGGACAGGGTATAACACCGGGGAGCAGTACTTC	CSARAGTGYNTGEQYF
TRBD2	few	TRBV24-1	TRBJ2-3	TGTGCCACCAGTGATCTTCGTAGCGGGAGTAGGCAAGATACGCAGTATTTT	CATSDLRSGSRQDTQYF
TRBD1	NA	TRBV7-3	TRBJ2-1	TGTGCCAGCAGCTCAGGACAGGGTTCATTCAATGAGCAGTTCTTC	CASSSGQGSFNEQFF
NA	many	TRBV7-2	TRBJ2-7	TGTGCCAGCAGCTTGACGTTCGGCTACGAGCAGTACTTC	CASSLTFGYEQYF
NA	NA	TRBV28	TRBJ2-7	TGTGCCAGCAACGGGTTTTCAGGGGAGGCGTTCTACGAGCAGTACTTC	CASNGFSGEAFYEQYF
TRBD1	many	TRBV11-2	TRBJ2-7	TGTGCCAGCAGCCCAATAAGACAGGGCTACGAGCAGTACTTC	CASSPIRQGYEQYF
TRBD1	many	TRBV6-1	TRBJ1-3	TGTGCCAGCAGTGAAGCGGGACAGAGCCCTGGAAACACCATATATTTT	CASSEAGQSPGNTIYF
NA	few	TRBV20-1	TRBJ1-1	TGCAGCCCTAGCCCAATTGGGAGGACTGAAGCTTTCTTT	CSPSPIGRTEAFF
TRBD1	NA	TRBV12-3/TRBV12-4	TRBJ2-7	TGTGCCAGCGGATACAAAGGTGGGACAGCGTACGAGCAGTACTTC	CASGYKGGTAYEQYF
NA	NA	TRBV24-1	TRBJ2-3	TGTGCCACCAGTGATGCCTCTGGAGGTCAGGGTACGCAGTATTTT	CATSDASGGQGTQYF
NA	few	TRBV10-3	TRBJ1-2	TGTGCCATCTGTGGGGAAAAAGGACAGCCAAGCTATGGCTACACCTTC	CAICGEKGQPSYGYTF
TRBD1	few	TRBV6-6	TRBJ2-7	TGTGCCAGCAGCCCCCGGGACAGGGGGGAGTTAGGGTCCTACGAGCAGTACTTC	CASSPRDRGELGSYEQYF
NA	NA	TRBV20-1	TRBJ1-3	TGCAGTGCTAGATACCCAGATTCTGGAAACACCATATATTTT	CSARYPDSGNTIYF
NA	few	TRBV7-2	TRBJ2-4	TGTGCCAGCAGCTTGGGGTGGCGGGGAAACATTCAGTACTTC	CASSLGWRGNIQYF
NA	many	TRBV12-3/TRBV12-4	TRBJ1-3	TGTGCCAGCAGCAATCAGGGAACTGGAAACACCATATATTTT	CASSNQGTGNTIYF
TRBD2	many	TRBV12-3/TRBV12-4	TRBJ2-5	TGTGCCAGCAGTTGGACTAGCGGGGCAGGAGAGACCCAGTACTTC	CASSWTSGAGETQYF
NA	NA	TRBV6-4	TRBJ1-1	TGTGCCAGTCACACGGATAACACTGAAGCTTTCTTT	CASHTDNTEAFF
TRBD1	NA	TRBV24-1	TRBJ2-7	TGTGCCACCAGTGAATCCACAGGGGGGAGGACCTACGAGCAGTACTTC	CATSESTGGRTYEQYF
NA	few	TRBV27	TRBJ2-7	TGTGCCAGCAGTCGGGCAGTAGCTACCTACGAGCAGTACTTC	CASSRAVATYEQYF
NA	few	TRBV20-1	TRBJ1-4	TGCAGTGTCGCCCCCGGCGGGGCCAATGAAAAACTGTTTTTT	CSVAPGGANEKLFF
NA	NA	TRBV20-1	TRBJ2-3	TGCAGTGCTAGAGATACCTCATATAGCACAGATACGCAGTATTTT	CSARDTSYSTDTQYF
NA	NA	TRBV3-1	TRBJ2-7	TGTGCCAGCAGCCATCGTAGCGGAGCCTACGAGCAGTACTTC	CASSHRSGAYEQYF
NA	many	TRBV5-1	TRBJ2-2	TGCGCCAGCAGCTCAGGACCAAACACCGGGGAGCTGTTTTTT	CASSSGPNTGELFF
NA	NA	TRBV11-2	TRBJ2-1	TGTGCCAGGCCGACAGGCGACTCCTACAATGAGCAGTTCTTC	CARPTGDSYNEQFF